This T cell receptor beta chain was retrieved from a study of blood T cell repertoires in COVID-19. Whole-study context: There were acute and convalescent COVID-19 samples, and they came from the United States, Italy and Spain. T cells, B-cell-depleted T cells, or PBMCs provided the cDNA or gDNA that served as material.

As handled by the study authors: Cell counts per sample came from amplifying reference gene primers. Clones were read by immunoSEQ multiplex PCR, and TCRdb kept only the in-frame ones, dropping some. V and J calls and clone size are as listed in that table; D and trimming were resolved from the DNA. The sample lists roughly 160,000 clones; 75% to 85% were seen once. Followed longitudinally, the Seattle patients had been enrolled during active infection. Trimming cost V 4 bases and J 1 base; bases outside gene matches: 3. The CDR3 covers 15 residues. Germline V gene data show CDR1 as LNHNV and CDR2 as YYDKDF (reference sequence).

The J gene is TRBJ1-5, the V gene TRBV15; 8 nucleotides align to TRBD1. This TCR was sampled from a woman aged 55 to 70 with COVID-19, enrolled during active disease. The source material was peripheral blood. The CDR3 region has the DNA TGTGCCACCAGCAAGGACAGGGCCAGCAATCAGCCCCAGCATTTT. This translates into CATSKDRASNQPQHF.